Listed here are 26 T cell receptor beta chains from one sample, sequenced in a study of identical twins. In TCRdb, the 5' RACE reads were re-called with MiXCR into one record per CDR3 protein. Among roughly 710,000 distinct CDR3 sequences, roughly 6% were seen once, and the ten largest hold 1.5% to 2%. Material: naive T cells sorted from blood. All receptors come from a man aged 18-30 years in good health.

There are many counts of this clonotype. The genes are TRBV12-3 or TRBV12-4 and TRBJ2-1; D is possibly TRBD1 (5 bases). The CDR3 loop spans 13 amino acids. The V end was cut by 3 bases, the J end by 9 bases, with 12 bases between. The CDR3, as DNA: TGTGCCAGCAGTTTGACAGTCGAGGTTGAGCAGTTCTTC. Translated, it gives CASSLTVEVEQFF.

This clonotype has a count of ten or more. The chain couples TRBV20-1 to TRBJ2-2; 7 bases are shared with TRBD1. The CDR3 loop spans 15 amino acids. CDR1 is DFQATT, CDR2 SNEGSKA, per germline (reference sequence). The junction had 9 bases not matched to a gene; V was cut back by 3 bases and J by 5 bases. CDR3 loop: CSARETGVRTGELFF. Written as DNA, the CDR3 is TGCAGTGCTAGGGAAACAGGGGTTAGGACCGGGGAGCTGTTTTTT.

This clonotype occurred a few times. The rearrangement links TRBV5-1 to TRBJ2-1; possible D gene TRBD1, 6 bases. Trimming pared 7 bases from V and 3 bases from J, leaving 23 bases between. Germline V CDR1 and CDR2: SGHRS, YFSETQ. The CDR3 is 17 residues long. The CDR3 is CASFQSPGDLYYNEQFF. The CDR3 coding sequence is TGCGCCAGCTTTCAAAGCCCAGGGGATTTGTACTACAATGAGCAGTTCTTC.

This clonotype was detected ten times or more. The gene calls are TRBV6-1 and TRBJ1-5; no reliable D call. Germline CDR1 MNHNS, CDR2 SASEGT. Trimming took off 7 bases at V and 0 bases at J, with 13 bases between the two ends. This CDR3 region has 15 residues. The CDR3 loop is CASNLGINSNQPQHF. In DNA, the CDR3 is TGTGCCAGCAACCTCGGGATCAATAGCAATCAGCCCCAGCATTTT.

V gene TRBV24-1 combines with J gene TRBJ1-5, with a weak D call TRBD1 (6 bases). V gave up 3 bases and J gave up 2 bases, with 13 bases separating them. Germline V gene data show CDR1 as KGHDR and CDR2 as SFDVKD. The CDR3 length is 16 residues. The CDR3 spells CATSDVRAGGNQPQHF. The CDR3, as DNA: TGTGCCACCAGTGATGTTCGGGCAGGGGGCAATCAGCCCCAGCATTTT.

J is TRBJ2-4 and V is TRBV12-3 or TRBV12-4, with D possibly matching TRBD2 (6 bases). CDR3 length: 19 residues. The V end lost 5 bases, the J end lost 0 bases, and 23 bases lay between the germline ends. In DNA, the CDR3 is TGTGCCAGCAGTCCCCGTGGTAGCGGTATCCCCCTAGCCAAAAACATTCAGTACTTC. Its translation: CASSPRGSGIPLAKNIQYF.

CDR3 sequence (DNA): TGTGCCAGCAGCTTGGGAGGCGCGGGAGTTAGTTACGAGCAGTACTTC. Amino acids: CASSLGGAGVSYEQYF. The chain joins TRBV11-2 to TRBJ2-7; 7 nucleotides line up with TRBD2. Unmatched junction bases numbered 12, after V lost 3 bases and J lost 4 bases. The germline V gene encodes CDR1 SGHAT and CDR2 FQNNGV. The CDR3 is made up of 16 amino acids.

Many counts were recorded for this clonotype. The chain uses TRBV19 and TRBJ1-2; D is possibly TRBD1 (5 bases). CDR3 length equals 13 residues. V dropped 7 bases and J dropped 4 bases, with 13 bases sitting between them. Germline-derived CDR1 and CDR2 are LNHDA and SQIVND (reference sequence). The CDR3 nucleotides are TGTGCCAGTAACCCAGGGACGGCCTATGGCTACACCTTC. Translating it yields CASNPGTAYGYTF.

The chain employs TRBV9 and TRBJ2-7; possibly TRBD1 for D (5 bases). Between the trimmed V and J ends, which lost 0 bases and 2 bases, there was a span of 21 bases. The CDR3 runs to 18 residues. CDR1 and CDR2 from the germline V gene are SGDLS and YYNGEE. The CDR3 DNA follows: TGTGCCAGCAGCGTAGGGGTGTATGGGGCAGGTCGAACCTACGAGCAGTACTTC. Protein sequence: CASSVGVYGAGRTYEQYF.

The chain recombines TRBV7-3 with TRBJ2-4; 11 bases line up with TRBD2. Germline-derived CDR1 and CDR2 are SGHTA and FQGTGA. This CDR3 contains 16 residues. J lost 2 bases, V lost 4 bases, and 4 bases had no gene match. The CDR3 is CASSSTSGKTKNIQYF. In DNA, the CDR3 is TGTGCCAGCAGCTCGACTAGCGGGAAAACCAAAAACATTCAGTACTTC.

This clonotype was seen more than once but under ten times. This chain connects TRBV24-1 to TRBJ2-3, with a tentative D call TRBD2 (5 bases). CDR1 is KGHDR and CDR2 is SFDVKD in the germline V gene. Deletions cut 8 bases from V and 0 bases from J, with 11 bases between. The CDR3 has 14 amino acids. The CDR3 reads CATMHGGSTDTQYF. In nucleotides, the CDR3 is TGTGCCACCATGCATGGCGGGAGCACAGATACGCAGTATTTT.

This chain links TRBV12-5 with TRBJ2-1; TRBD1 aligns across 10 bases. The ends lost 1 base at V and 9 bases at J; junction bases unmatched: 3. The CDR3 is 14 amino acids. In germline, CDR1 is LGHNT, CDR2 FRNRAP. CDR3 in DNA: TGTGCTAGTGGTTTGGGACAGGGGGCCGGTGAGCAGTTCTTC. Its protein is CASGLGQGAGEQFF.

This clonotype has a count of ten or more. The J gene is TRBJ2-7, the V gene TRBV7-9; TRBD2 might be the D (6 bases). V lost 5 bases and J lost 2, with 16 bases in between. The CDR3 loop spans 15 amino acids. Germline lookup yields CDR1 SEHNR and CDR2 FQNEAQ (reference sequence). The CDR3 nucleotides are TGTGCCAGCAGCCCACTCGGGACTGCACCCTACGAGCAGTACTTC. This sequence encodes CASSPLGTAPYEQYF.

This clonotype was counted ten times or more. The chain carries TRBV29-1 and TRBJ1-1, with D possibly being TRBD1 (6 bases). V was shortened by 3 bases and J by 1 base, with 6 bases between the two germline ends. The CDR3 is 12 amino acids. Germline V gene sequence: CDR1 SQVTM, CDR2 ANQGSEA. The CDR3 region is CSVDRGNTEAFF. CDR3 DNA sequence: TGCAGCGTTGACAGGGGGAACACTGAAGCTTTCTTT.

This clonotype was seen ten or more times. CDR3: CASSQGYGKPYEQYF. CDR3 nucleotides: TGCGCCAGCAGCCAAGGGTACGGAAAGCCCTACGAGCAGTACTTC. J is TRBJ2-7 and V is TRBV4-3; no reliable D call. This CDR3 spans 15 amino acids. The germline gives CDR1 LGHNA, CDR2 YSLEER. The V and J ends lost 1 base and 2 bases respectively, with 12 bases between them.

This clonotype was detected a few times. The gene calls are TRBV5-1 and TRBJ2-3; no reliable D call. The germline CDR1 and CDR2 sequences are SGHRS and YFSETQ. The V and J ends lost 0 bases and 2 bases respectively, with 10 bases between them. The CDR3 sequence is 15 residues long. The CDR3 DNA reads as TGCGCCAGCAGCTTGGTGGGAAGCCCCACAGATACGCAGTATTTT. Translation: CASSLVGSPTDTQYF.

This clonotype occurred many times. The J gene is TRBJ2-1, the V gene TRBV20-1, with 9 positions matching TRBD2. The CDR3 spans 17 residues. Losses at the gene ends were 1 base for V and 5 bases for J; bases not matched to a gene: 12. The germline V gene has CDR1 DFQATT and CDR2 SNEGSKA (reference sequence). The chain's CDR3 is CSARVAGAPRNNNEQFF. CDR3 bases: TGCAGTGCTAGAGTAGCGGGAGCCCCACGGAACAACAATGAGCAGTTCTTC.

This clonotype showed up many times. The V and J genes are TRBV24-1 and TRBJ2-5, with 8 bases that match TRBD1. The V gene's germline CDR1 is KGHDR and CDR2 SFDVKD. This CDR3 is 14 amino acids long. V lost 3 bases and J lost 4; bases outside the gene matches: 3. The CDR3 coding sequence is TGTGCCACCAGTGATCCGGACAGGGTAGAGACCCAGTACTTC. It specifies CATSDPDRVETQYF.

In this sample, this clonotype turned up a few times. CDR3 region: CASSARTENQPQHF. In DNA form, the CDR3 reads TGTGCCAGCAGTGCCCGGACAGAAAATCAGCCCCAGCATTTT. The chain carries TRBV12-3 or TRBV12-4 and TRBJ1-5, with D tentatively TRBD1 (6 bases). The CDR3 length is 14 residues. Trimming removed 5 bases at V and 4 bases at J, with 12 bases between.

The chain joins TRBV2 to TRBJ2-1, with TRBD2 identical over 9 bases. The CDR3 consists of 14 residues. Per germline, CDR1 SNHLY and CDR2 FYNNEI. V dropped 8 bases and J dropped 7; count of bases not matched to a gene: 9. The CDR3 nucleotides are TGTGCCAGCCCTAGCGGGAAGAGGAGAAATGAGCAGTTCTTC. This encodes CASPSGKRRNEQFF.

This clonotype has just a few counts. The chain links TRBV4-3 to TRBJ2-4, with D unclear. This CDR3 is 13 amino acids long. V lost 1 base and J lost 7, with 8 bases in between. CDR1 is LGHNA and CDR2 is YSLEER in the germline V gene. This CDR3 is CASSQGVVNIQYF. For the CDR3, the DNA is TGCGCCAGCAGCCAAGGAGTCGTCAACATTCAGTACTTC.

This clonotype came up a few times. CDR3 nucleotides: TGTGCCAGCAGTTTATTTACTGGGACAGGGGCCCACGAGCAGTACTTC. It codes for CASSLFTGTGAHEQYF. This chain joins TRBV28 and TRBJ2-7, with 10 nucleotides matching TRBD1. The V gene end was trimmed by 1 base and the J gene end by 5 bases; junction bases not matched to a gene: 8. Germline-derived CDR1 and CDR2 are MDHEN and SYDVKM. There are 16 residues in the CDR3.

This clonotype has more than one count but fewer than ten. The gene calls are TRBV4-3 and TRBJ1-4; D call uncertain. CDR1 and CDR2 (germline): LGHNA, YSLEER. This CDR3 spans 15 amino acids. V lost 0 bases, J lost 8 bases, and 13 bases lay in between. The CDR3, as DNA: TGCGCCAGCAGCCAAGATTACCGATCGGAGGAAAAACTGTTTTTT. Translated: CASSQDYRSEEKLFF.

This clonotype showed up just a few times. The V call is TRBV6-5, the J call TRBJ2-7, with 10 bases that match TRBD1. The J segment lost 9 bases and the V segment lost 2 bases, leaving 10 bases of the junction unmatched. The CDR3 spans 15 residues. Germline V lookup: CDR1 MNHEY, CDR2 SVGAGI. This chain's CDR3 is CASSYPNGQGGVQYF. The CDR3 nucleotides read TGTGCCAGCAGTTACCCTAACGGACAGGGGGGGGTGCAGTACTTC.

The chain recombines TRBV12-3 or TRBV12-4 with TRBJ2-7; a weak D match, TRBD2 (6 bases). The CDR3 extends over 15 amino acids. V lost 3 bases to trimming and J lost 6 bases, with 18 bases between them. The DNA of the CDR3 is TGTGCCAGCAGTTTGGAGGGAGCCCAAGAGGGCGAGCAGTACTTC. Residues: CASSLEGAQEGEQYF.

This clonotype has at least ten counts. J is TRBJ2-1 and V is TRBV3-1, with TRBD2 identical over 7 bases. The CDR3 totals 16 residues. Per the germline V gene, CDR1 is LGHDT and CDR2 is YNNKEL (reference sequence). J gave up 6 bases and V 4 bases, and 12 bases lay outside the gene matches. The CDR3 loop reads CASSPPGPRETNEQFF. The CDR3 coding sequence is TGTGCCAGCAGCCCCCCGGGACCGCGGGAGACCAATGAGCAGTTCTTC.